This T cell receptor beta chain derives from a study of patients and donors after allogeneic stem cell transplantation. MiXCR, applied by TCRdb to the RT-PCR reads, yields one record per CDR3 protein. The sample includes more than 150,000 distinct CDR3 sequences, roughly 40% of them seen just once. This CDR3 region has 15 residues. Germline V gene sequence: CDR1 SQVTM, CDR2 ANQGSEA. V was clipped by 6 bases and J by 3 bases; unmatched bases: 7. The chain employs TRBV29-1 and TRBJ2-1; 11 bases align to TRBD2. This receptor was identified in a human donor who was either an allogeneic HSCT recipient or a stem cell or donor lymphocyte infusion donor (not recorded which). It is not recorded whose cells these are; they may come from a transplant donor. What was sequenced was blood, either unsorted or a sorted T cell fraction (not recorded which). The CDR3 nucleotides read TGCAGCGTCTTATCCGGGACTAGCGGCTACAATGAGCAGTTCTTC. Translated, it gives CSVLSGTSGYNEQFF.